These 9 T cell receptor beta chains originate from one sample sequenced in a study of immune heterogeneity within non-small cell lung tumors. The TCR beta CDR3 region was amplified by multiplex PCR employing 32 V and 13 J primers. TCRdb re-called the multiplex PCR reads with MiXCR, one entry per CDR3 protein. The table lists roughly 12,000 distinct CDR3 sequences, around 21% of them singletons, with 4.6% in the top ten. As template, the study used bulk tumor genomic DNA at approximately 610 ng per sample. Primary tumors were biopsied several times each, far apart, intraoperatively. Untreated, newly diagnosed non-small cell lung cancer patients underwent curative surgery. The source material was lung tumor tissue. These receptor sequences come from a man in his sixties with non-small cell lung cancer.

As for this clonotype: This likely comes from a read error, as the CDR3 has no conserved phenylalanine or tryptophan at its end. No DNA is shown, since the ends of the CDR3 on it are uncertain; the CDR3 is the one TCRdb lists. The chain recombines TRBV12-5 with TRBJ1-1. The CDR3 comprises 8 residues, both ends counted. Germline V gene lookup returns CDR1 LGHNT and CDR2 FRNRAP. Here the CDR3 reads CASGHSDL.

This clonotype is labeled as medium-sized. This rearrangement joins TRBV12-3 or TRBV12-4 to TRBJ2-1, with no clear D. With 6 bases removed from V and 4 bases from J, the gap between germline ends came to 13 bases. The CDR3 extends over 14 amino acids. CDR3: CASSTTYPYNEQFF. CDR3 DNA sequence: TGTGCCAGCAGCACTACCTACCCTTACAATGAGCAGTTCTTC.

As to this clonotype: This is likely a read error, given that the CDR3 carries no conserved phenylalanine or tryptophan at its end. The chain has TRBV12-3 or TRBV12-4 and TRBJ2-2; D call uncertain. This CDR3 is built from 13 residues. The CDR3 DNA reads as TGTGCCAGGAGTTACAGAAAGACCGGGGAGCTGTTTGTT. Amino acid sequence: CARSYRKTGELFV.

V usage is TRBV20-1 and J usage is TRBJ2-1; 7 positions agree with TRBD2. Germline V gene lookup returns CDR1 DFQATT and CDR2 SNEGSKA (reference sequence). With V trimmed by 5 bases and J by 7 bases, 14 bases remained unmatched. The CDR3 length is 15 residues. As DNA, the CDR3 is TGCAGTGCTGTCGCCGGGACTATCACGAGGAATGAGCAGTTCTTC. This encodes CSAVAGTITRNEQFF.

The chain combines TRBV6-1 with TRBJ2-1, with 7 nucleotides matching TRBD1. This CDR3 has 15 residues. V shed 6 bases, J shed 3 bases, and the junction held 8 bases outside the gene matches. Germline V lookup: CDR1 MNHNS, CDR2 SASEGT. The CDR3: CASRGDRENYNEQFF. In nucleotides, the CDR3 is TGTGCCAGCAGGGGCGACAGGGAGAACTACAATGAGCAGTTCTTC.

This clonotype was seen only once. The chain couples TRBV10-3 to TRBJ2-1; TRBD2 matches at 9 bases. J was trimmed by 8 bases and V by 5 bases; bases with no gene match: 13. Germline V lookup: CDR1 ENHRY, CDR2 SYGVKD. The CDR3 has 16 amino acids. The CDR3 protein is CAISPGAGGPVDEQFF. In DNA form, the CDR3 reads TGTGCCATCAGTCCCGGGGCGGGAGGGCCTGTCGATGAGCAGTTCTTC.

The chain combines TRBV27 with TRBJ2-4; 7 bases agree with TRBD1. The CDR3 covers 14 residues. With 6 bases clipped from V and 4 bases from J, the junction kept 6 bases outside the gene matches. Germline V gene data show CDR1 as MNHEY and CDR2 as SMNVEV (reference sequence). CDR3 sequence: CASSPGTAKNIQYF. In nucleotides, the CDR3 is TGTGCCAGCAGCCCCGGGACAGCAAAAAACATTCAGTACTTC.

In its sample, this clonotype was seen many times. The chain is built from TRBV6-1 and TRBJ1-3; no clear D gene. This CDR3 spans 12 amino acids. Between the trimmed V and J ends, which lost 8 bases and 2 bases, there was a span of 7 bases. Germline V CDR1 and CDR2: MNHNS, SASEGT. The CDR3 is CASARAGNTIYF. DNA of the CDR3: TGTGCCAGCGCCAGAGCTGGAAACACCATATATTTT.

This clonotype came up a few times. CDR3 loop: CASSGTGTSQYF. In DNA, the CDR3 is TGTGCCAGCAGTGGTACCGGGACTAGCCAGTATTTT. This chain joins TRBV27 and TRBJ2-3, with TRBD2 identical over 9 bases. V lost 5 bases, J lost 12 bases, and 6 bases stayed unmatched. The CDR3 covers 12 residues. Germline V gene lookup returns CDR1 MNHEY and CDR2 SMNVEV (reference sequence).